One and the same sample provided the 9 T cell receptor beta chains below, sequenced in a study of cytomegalovirus exposure and HLA in healthy donors. The PCR employed 60 Vbeta primers together with 13 Jbeta primers. This table comes from immunoSEQ multiplex PCR, and its TCRdb copy is limited to in-frame clones, with some not included. Of about 150,000 clones detected, approximately 81% appear once; the ten largest clones hold 0.35% to 0.4%. Sequenced input: PBMCs. The receptors originated from a boy between 2 and 10 years old in good health and CMV-seronegative.

This clone was seen a handful of times. CDR3 residues: CASTKRLTKGETQYF. The CDR3 DNA reads as TGTGCCAGCACTAAACGGCTCACTAAGGGGGAGACCCAGTACTTC. The J gene is TRBJ2-5, the V gene TRBV28; tentative D call: TRBD1 (5 bases). Germline CDR1 is MDHEN and CDR2 is SYDVKM. The V and J ends lost 7 bases and 5 bases respectively, with 20 bases between them. This CDR3 comprises 15 residues.

The genes are TRBV27 and TRBJ1-5, with D unclear. Trimming removed 6 bases at V and 5 bases at J, with 17 bases between. The CDR3 totals 15 residues. Germline V CDR1 and CDR2: MNHEY, SMNVEV (reference sequence). The CDR3 spells CASRPPQTAHQPQHF. Written as DNA, the CDR3 is TGTGCCAGCAGGCCACCCCAAACAGCTCATCAGCCCCAGCATTTT.

This sequence joins TRBV27 and TRBJ1-2, with D tentatively TRBD1 (5 bases). Germline V lookup: CDR1 MNHEY, CDR2 SMNVEV (reference sequence). V was pared by 5 bases and J by 6 bases, with 13 bases between. There are 13 residues in the CDR3. The CDR3 reads CASSPWTKDGYTF. The CDR3 nucleotides read TGTGCCAGCAGTCCATGGACAAAGGATGGCTACACCTTC.

This sequence joins TRBV11-2 and TRBJ2-4; 12 positions agree with TRBD2. V gave up 3 bases and J gave up 8 bases; unmatched junction bases: 14. Germline V gene lookup returns CDR1 SGHAT and CDR2 FQNNGV. This CDR3 has 18 amino acids. Here the CDR3 reads CASSLRRLAGASKDIQYF. CDR3 nucleotide sequence: TGTGCCAGCAGCTTGCGGAGACTAGCGGGGGCATCTAAGGACATTCAGTACTTC. The complete variable domain, with remaining parts taken from reference TRBV11-2 and TRBJ2-4, reads EAGVAQSPRYKIIEKRQSVAFWCNPISGHATLYWYQQILGQGPKLLIQFQNNGVVDDSQLPKDRFSAERLKGVDSTLKIQPAKLEDSAVYLCASSLRRLAGASKDIQYFGAGTRLSVL.

The chain has TRBV27 and TRBJ2-7; D is possibly TRBD2 (5 bases). Trimming took off 8 bases at V and 0 bases at J, with 8 bases between the two ends. This CDR3 is 12 amino acids long. Germline values: CDR1 MNHEY, CDR2 SMNVEV (reference sequence). CDR3 sequence: CASGAASYEQYF. CDR3 bases: TGTGCCAGCGGAGCGGCCTCCTACGAGCAGTACTTC.

The rearrangement links TRBV10-3 to TRBJ2-3; D is ambiguous. CDR1 and CDR2 (germline): ENHRY, SYGVKD. V was shortened by 4 bases and J by 3 bases, with 14 bases between the two germline ends. This CDR3 is built from 15 residues. CDR3 nucleotide sequence: TGTGCCATCAGTGTACTTGCTCCTCAAACAGATACGCAGTATTTT. Translated, it gives CAISVLAPQTDTQYF.

This clone was seen a few times. The chain joins TRBV2 to TRBJ1-3, with TRBD1 as a possible D gene (6 bases). This CDR3 spans 14 amino acids. Germline V gene data show CDR1 as SNHLY and CDR2 as FYNNEI. Trimming took 6 bases from V and 4 from J, leaving 13 bases between them. Written as DNA, the CDR3 is TGTGCCAGCAGGGGGGGGACATCCGGAAACACCATATATTTT. It codes for CASRGGTSGNTIYF. Full variable domain (rest looked up from reference TRBV2 and TRBJ1-3): EPEVTQTPSHQVTQMGQEVILRCVPISNHLYFYWYRQILGQKVEFLVSFYNNEISEKSEIFDDQFSVERPDGSNFTLKIRSTKLEDSAMYFCASRGGTSGNTIYFGEGSWLTVV.

The chain is built from TRBV10-3 and TRBJ2-3; 9 nucleotides agree with TRBD2. Trimming at V came to 0 bases and at J to 4 bases, leaving 11 bases not matched to a gene. This CDR3 has 18 residues. Germline-derived CDR1 and CDR2 are ENHRY and SYGVKD. The CDR3 loop is CAISESPDLAGRADTQYF. CDR3 coding DNA: TGTGCCATCAGTGAGTCTCCCGATCTAGCGGGGAGGGCAGATACGCAGTATTTT.

This clone was seen a single time. The chain joins TRBV10-3 to TRBJ2-5; possible D gene TRBD1, 6 bases. Germline CDR1 and CDR2: ENHRY and SYGVKD. The CDR3 totals 15 residues. Between the trimmed V and J ends, which lost 5 bases and 3 bases, there was a span of 16 bases. The CDR3 bases are TGTGCCATCAGTCCCGGACAGAGCTATGAAGAGACCCAGTACTTC. It translates to CAISPGQSYEETQYF.